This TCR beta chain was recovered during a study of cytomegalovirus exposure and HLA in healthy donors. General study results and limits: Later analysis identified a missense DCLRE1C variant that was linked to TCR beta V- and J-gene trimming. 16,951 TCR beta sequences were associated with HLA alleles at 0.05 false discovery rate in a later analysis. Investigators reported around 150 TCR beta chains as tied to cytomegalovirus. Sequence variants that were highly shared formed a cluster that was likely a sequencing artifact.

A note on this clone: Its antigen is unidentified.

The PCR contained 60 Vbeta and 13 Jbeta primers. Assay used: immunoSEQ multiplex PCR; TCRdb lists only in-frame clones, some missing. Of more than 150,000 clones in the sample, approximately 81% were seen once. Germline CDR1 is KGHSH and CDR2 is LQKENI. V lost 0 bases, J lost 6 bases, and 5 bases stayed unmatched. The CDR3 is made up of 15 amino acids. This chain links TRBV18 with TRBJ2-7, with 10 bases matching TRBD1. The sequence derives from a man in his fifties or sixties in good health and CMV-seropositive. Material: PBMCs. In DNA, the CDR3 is TGTGCCAGCTCACCACCGGGACAGGGGAAGGGCGAGCAGTACTTC. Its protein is CASSPPGQGKGEQYF.